The clone carrying this T cell receptor beta chain was detected a few times. Its cognate antigen is unknown. The sample originates from a study of identical twins. Study-wide points: Twin-shared out-of-frame alpha sequences were enriched for low generation probability. Insertions ran lower in abundant cord blood beta clonotypes, though not in memory repertoires. It was cross-sectional statistical analysis, not following the same donors, that the conclusions relied on.

One entry per CDR3 protein, called by TCRdb with MiXCR from the 5' RACE reads. The table includes hundreds of thousands of distinct CDR3 sequences, just over 7% detected once. This CDR3 spans 15 amino acids. Trimming removed 1 base from V and 0 bases from J, with 9 bases in between. The germline CDR1 and CDR2 sequences are MGHRA and YSYEKL. The same data also went into a second study, on yellow fever vaccine responses in identical twins.

Specimen: PBMCs. The J gene is TRBJ2-5, the V gene TRBV4-1; TRBD1 is a possible D gene (6 bases). The receptor's source is a woman under 30 in good health. The chain's CDR3 is CASSQAWTDQETQYF. CDR3 coding DNA: TGCGCCAGCAGCCAAGCTTGGACAGACCAAGAGACCCAGTACTTC.